This T cell receptor beta chain was recovered during a study of blood T cells in healthy people across ages. Alongside a J-beta primer mix, a sample-barcoded 5' primer served in a second PCR lasting 7 to 11 cycles. TCRdb redid the calling of the 5' RACE reads with MiXCR, one entry per CDR3 protein. The sample has 2 million or so distinct CDR3 sequences, about 50% seen once. The study, taken as a whole, reports: Compared with aged donors, long-lived donors showed fewer expanded clones, suggesting selection.

In the case of this clonotype: As yet, its antigen is unknown.

Germline V gene sequence: CDR1 SGHTA, CDR2 FQGNSA. After removal of 1 base from V and 2 bases from J, the junction contained 12 bases not matched to a gene. The CDR3 sequence is 19 residues long. In terms of origin and age, donors were healthy Caucasian individuals from Russia aged about 6 to 90. This chain connects TRBV7-2 to TRBJ1-5, with 9 bases matching TRBD1. This clonotype originated in a middle-aged woman in good health. Specimen: blood. The CDR3 reads CASSLETGTGTYGNQPQHF. The DNA of the CDR3 is TGTGCCAGCAGCTTAGAAACCGGGACAGGGACTTATGGCAATCAGCCCCAGCATTTT.